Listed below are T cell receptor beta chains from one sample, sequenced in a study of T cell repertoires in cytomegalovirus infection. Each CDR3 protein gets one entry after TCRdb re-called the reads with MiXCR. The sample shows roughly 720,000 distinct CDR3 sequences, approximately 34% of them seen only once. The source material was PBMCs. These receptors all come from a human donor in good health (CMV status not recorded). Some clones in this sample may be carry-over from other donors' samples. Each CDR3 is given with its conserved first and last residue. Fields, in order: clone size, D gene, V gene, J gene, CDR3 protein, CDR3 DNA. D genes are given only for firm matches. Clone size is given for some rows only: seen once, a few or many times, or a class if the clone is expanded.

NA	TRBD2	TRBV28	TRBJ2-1	CASSTRRTSMGEQFF	TGTGCCAGCAGTACCCGTCGGACTAGTATGGGTGAGCAGTTCTTC
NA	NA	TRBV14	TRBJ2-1	CARSQDLTGEAYNETFF	TGTGCCAGGAGCCAAGATCTGACAGGAGAAGCCTACAATGAGACGTTCTTC
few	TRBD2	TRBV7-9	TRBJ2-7	CASSWDYYEQYF	TGTGCCAGCAGCTGGGACTACTACGAGCAGTACTTC
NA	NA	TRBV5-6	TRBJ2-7	CASSLYDHGQYF	TGTGCCAGCAGCTTATACGACCATGGGCAGTACTTC
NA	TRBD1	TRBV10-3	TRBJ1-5	CAISGGGANGQPQHF	TGTGCCATCAGTGGAGGGGGCGCGAATGGTCAGCCCCAGCATTTT
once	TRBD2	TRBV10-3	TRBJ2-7	CAISVSGIEYEQYF	TGTGCCATCAGCGTTAGCGGGATCGAGTACGAGCAGTACTTC
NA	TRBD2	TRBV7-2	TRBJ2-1	CASSFGGAYNEQFF	TGTGCCAGCAGCTTTGGGGGGGCCTACAATGAGCAGTTCTTC
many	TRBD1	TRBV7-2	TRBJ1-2	CASSISLGDRGKDTF	TGTGCCAGCAGCATCTCCCTAGGGGACAGGGGGAAGGACACCTTC
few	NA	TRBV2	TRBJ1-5	CASSEAQGRGAWGNQPQHF	TGTGCCAGCAGTGAAGCGCAGGGAAGGGGGGCATGGGGCAATCAGCCCCAGCATTTT
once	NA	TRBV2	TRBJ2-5	CASSGALRGDETQYF	TGTGCCAGCAGTGGTGCCCTTAGGGGGGATGAGACCCAGTACTTC
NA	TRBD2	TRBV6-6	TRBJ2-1	CASSHGREAYNEQFF	TGTGCCAGCAGCCACGGGCGGGAGGCGTACAATGAGCAGTTCTTC
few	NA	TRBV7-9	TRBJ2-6	CASSFPLRPQDTGANVLTF	TGTGCCAGCAGCTTCCCTCTGAGACCCCAGGACACCGGGGCCAACGTCCTGACTTTC
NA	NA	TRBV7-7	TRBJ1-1	CASSPFTGNTEAFF	TGTGCTAGCAGCCCGTTCACGGGGAACACTGAAGCTTTCTTT
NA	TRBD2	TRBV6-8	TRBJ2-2	CASSPRTGGDTGELFF	TGTGCCAGCAGCCCCAGGACGGGAGGGGACACCGGGGAGCTGTTTTTT
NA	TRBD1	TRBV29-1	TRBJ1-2	CSVDNTGVTGGYTF	TGCAGCGTTGATAACACAGGGGTAACGGGTGGCTACACCTTC